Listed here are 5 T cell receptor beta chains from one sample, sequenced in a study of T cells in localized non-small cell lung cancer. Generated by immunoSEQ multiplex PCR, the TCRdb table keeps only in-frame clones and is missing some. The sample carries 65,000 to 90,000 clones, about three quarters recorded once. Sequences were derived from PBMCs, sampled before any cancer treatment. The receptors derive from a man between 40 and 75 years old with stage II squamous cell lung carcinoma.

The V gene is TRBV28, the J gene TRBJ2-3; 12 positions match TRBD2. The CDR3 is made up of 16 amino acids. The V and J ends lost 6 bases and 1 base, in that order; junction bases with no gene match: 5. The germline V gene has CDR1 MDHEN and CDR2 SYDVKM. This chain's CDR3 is CASSPGLAGRTDTQYF. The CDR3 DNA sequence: TGTGCCAGCAGCCCCGGACTAGCGGGACGCACAGATACGCAGTATTTT.

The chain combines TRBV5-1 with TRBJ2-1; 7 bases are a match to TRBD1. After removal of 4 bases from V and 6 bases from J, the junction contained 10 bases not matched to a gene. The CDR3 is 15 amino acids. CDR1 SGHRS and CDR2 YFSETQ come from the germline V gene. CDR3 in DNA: TGCGCCAGCAGCCCCGGGGACAGAGTCAGCAATGAGCAGTTCTTC. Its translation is CASSPGDRVSNEQFF.

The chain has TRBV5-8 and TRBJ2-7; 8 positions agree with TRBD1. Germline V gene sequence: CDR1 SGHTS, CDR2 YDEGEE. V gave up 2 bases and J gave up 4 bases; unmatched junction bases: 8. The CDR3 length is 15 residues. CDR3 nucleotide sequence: TGTGCCAGCAGCTTACTCGGGACAGGAGTTTACGAGCAGTACTTC. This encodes CASSLLGTGVYEQYF.

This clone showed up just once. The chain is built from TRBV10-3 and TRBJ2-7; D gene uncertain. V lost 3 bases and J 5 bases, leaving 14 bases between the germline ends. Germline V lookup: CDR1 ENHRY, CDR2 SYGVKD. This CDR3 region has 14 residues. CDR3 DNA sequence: TGTGCCATCAGTGATCCAGCCTACCGCGACGAGCAGTACTTC. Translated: CAISDPAYRDEQYF.

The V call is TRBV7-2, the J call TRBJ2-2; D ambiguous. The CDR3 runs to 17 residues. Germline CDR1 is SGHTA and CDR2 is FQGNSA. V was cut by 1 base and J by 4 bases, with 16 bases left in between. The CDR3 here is CASSLGSWAGVTGELFF. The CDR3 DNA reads TGTGCCAGCAGCTTAGGTAGCTGGGCAGGAGTCACCGGGGAGCTGTTTTTT.